A selection of T cell receptor beta chains follows, all from one sample in a study of human T cells and chemical hapten exposure. One entry per CDR3 protein results from TCRdb running MiXCR on the RACE reads. This sample has just over 350,000 distinct CDR3 sequences; about 6% occur once, and the top ten carry about 5%. The sequencing used whole blood, collected in connection with sensitization to the hapten diphenylcyclopropenone (DPC). The receptors were gathered from a woman between 18 and 29 years old with alopecia areata. Some clones in this sample may be carry-over from other donors' samples. The CDR3 runs from the conserved cysteine through the conserved F or W. Each record gives: clone size, D gene, J gene, V gene, CDR3 DNA, CDR3 protein. The D gene is left open where the match is weak. Expanded clones are given a class, and other clones once, few, many or no size at all.

few . TRBJ1-5 TRBV20-1 TGCAGTGCTAGGGCCCCCAACAGGGTAAACCAGCCCCAGCATTTT CSARAPNRVNQPQHF
few . TRBJ1-1 TRBV6-5 TGTGCCAGCAGTTACGATTCGTCTAACACTGAAGCTTTCTTT CASSYDSSNTEAFF
many . TRBJ1-6 TRBV6-5 TGTGCCAGCAGTTACTCGAACAGGGCTGATTCACCCCTCCACTTT CASSYSNRADSPLHF
. . TRBJ1-5 TRBV2 TGTGCCAGCGGCCAGGATAGCAATCAGCCCCAGCATTTT CASGQDSNQPQHF
many . TRBJ2-1 TRBV7-2 TGTGCCAGCAGCTTTGGCCGGGACAACAATGAGCAGTTCTTC CASSFGRDNNEQFF
. . TRBJ2-7 TRBV5-1 TGCGCCAGCAGCTTGGCCCCCGGGCCAACCCGGGGAGAGCAGTACTTC CASSLAPGPTRGEQYF
few . TRBJ1-1 TRBV2 TGTGCCAGCAGTGTTTGGAACACTGAAGCTTTCTTT CASSVWNTEAFF
few TRBD1 TRBJ1-3 TRBV28 TGTGCCAGCAGTTGGGACAGATCGGGAAACACCATATATTTT CASSWDRSGNTIYF
. . TRBJ2-3 TRBV20-1 TGCAGTGCTAACCTCGGATCCACAGATACGCAGTATTTT CSANLGSTDTQYF
many . TRBJ2-1 TRBV18 TGTGCCAGCTCACCCATGTTGAGCGGGTCGAATGAGCAGTTCTTC CASSPMLSGSNEQFF